This TCR beta chain was identified in a study of OX40 agonist ivuxolimab in advanced cancers. On the study more broadly: The patients' treatment was ivuxolimab, an agonistic anti-OX40 (CD134) antibody. Anti-PD-1, anti-PD-L1 or anti-CTLA-4 therapy given earlier was allowed, and roughly 40% had some.

Some clones are missing from TCRdb's copy, which holds only in-frame ones; the method was immunoSEQ multiplex PCR. This table has 60,000 to 85,000 clones, approximately 89% appearing once. Concerning this clone: Its specificity is unknown.

Study outcomes and limitations: CD8+ T cells were the subset that, on average, had more expanded clones than CD4+.

Trimming removed 4 bases from V and 6 bases from J; junction bases left unmatched: 15. The germline V gene encodes CDR1 SGHRS and CDR2 YFSETQ. This CDR3 region has 16 residues. The TCR sequence derives from an adult with an advanced solid tumor such as melanoma, head and neck, liver or kidney cancer. The chain uses TRBV5-1 and TRBJ2-5; 7 positions match TRBD1. The sample was CD4+ or CD8+ T cells sorted from blood, taken in a trial of the OX40 agonist ivuxolimab. The CDR3 region has the DNA TGCGCCAGCAGCCTGATACCAAAGGGGGCCGTTCAGACCCAGTACTTC. It is translated as CASSLIPKGAVQTQYF. Full variable domain (rest looked up from reference TRBV5-1 and TRBJ2-5): KAGVTQTPRYLIKTRGQQVTLSCSPISGHRSVSWYQQTPGQGLQFLFEYFSETQRNKGNFPGRFSGRQFSNSRSEMNVSTLELGDSALYLCASSLIPKGAVQTQYFGPGTRLLVL.